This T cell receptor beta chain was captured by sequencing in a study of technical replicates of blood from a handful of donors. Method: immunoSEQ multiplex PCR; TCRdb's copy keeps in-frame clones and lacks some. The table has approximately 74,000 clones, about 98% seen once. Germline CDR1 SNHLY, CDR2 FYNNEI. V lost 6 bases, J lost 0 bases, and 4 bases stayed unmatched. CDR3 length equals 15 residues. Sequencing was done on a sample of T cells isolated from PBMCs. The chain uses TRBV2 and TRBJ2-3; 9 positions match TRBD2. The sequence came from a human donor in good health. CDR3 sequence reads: CASSSGTSSTDTQYF. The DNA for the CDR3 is TGTGCCAGCAGCTCCGGGACTAGCAGCACAGATACGCAGTATTTT. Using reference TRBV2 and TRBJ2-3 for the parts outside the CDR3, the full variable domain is EPEVTQTPSHQVTQMGQEVILRCVPISNHLYFYWYRQILGQKVEFLVSFYNNEISEKSEIFDDQFSVERPDGSNFTLKIRSTKLEDSAMYFCASSSGTSSTDTQYFGPGTRLTVL.